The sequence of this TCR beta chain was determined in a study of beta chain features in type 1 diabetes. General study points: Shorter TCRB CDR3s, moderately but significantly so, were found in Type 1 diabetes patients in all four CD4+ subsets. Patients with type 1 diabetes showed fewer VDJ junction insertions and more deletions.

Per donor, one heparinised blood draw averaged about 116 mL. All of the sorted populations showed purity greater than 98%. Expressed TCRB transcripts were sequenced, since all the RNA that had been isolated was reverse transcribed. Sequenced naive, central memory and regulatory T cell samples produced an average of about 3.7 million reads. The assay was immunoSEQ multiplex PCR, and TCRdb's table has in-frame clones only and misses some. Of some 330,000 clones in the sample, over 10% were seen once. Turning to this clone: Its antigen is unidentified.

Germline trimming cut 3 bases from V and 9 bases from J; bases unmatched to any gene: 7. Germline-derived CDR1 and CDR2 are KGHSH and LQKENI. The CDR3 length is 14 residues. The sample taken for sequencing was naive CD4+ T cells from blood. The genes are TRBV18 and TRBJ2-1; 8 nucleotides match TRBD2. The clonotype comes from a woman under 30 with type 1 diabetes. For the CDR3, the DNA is TGTGCCAGCTCACCTCGGACTAGCTCGAGTGAGCAGTTCTTC. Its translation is CASSPRTSSSEQFF.